One sample yielded the 15 T cell receptor beta chains listed below, sequenced in a study of T cell repertoires in cytomegalovirus infection. Each CDR3 protein gets one entry after TCRdb re-called the reads with MiXCR. The table records about 150,000 distinct CDR3 sequences, more than 25% of them present only once. Antigens of these TCRs are unknown. The sequenced sample was CD8+ T cells from cultured PBMCs, obtained from culture after CMV antigen stimulation. The origin of the receptors is a human donor in good health (CMV status not recorded). Some clones in this sample may be carry-over from other donors' samples.

Remarks on this clonotype: A read error is likely, as this CDR3 ends without the conserved phenylalanine or tryptophan. V is TRBV3-1 and J is TRBJ1-2; D uncertain. The ends were cut back, 2 bases at V and 7 bases at J, with 20 bases in the middle. Germline V gives CDR1 LGHDT, CDR2 YNNKEL (reference sequence). This CDR3 spans 16 amino acids. The CDR3 DNA reads as TGTGCCAGCAGCCAACCCGCCTCTAGGGTGTTGTCTGGCTACACCCTC. Translated, it gives CASSQPASRVLSGYTL.

This clonotype occurred many times. The chain links TRBV9 to TRBJ2-1; the D is unclear. This CDR3 comprises 11 residues. Germline V CDR1 and CDR2: SGDLS, YYNGEE. V was clipped by 0 bases and J by 8 bases, with 3 bases between them. The CDR3 loop is CASSVDDEQFF. CDR3 nucleotide sequence: TGTGCCAGCAGCGTAGACGATGAGCAGTTCTTC.

The chain links TRBV6-5 to TRBJ1-1; D is ambiguous. The germline CDR1 and CDR2 sequences are MNHEY and SVGAGI. The CDR3 has 11 residues. The ends were cut back, 8 bases at V and 5 bases at J, with 9 bases in the middle. For the CDR3, the DNA is TGTGCCAGCTCCTCGGAAACTGAAGCTTTCTTT. Translating it yields CASSSETEAFF.

The rearrangement uses TRBV7-2 and TRBJ2-3; 11 nucleotides agree with TRBD2. The CDR3 length is 16 residues. V trimming: 1 base; J trimming: 2 bases; junction bases outside the gene matches: 2. Germline CDR1 SGHTA, CDR2 FQGNSA. CDR3 sequence (DNA): TGTGCCAGCAGCTTAGTACTAGCGGGGGTCACAGATACGCAGTATTTT. This translates into CASSLVLAGVTDTQYF.

This clonotype was observed a handful of times. The rearrangement uses TRBV6-5 and TRBJ2-5; D could derive from TRBD1 or TRBD2 (6 bases each). Germline CDR1 and CDR2: MNHEY and SVGAGI. The length of the CDR3 is 15 residues. Trimming left V 1 base short and J 4 bases short, with 13 bases between. CDR3 in amino acids: CASSYFNGGSETQYF. The CDR3, as DNA: TGTGCCAGCAGTTACTTTAACGGGGGCTCAGAGACCCAGTACTTC.

The CDR3 reads CASSRSGTGGIWPQHF. Here the CDR3 DNA reads TGTGCCAGCAGCCGATCCGGGACAGGTGGAATTTGGCCCCAGCATTTT. This chain joins TRBV3-1 and TRBJ1-5; 8 nucleotides match TRBD1. The V gene's germline CDR1 is LGHDT and CDR2 YNNKEL (reference sequence). The CDR3 has 16 amino acids. V lost 4 bases, J lost 9 bases, and 14 bases stayed unmatched.

This CDR3 reads CASSSSSETQYF. The DNA for the CDR3 is TGTGCCAGCAGCTCCTCTTCGGAGACCCAGTACTTC. The J gene is TRBJ2-5, the V gene TRBV7-6; D uncertain. Germline CDR1 and CDR2: SGHVS and FNYEAQ. The CDR3 has 12 residues. Trimming left V 4 bases short and J 5 bases short, with 8 bases between.

This clonotype has more than one count but fewer than ten. This chain connects TRBV7-6 to TRBJ1-1, with D tentatively TRBD1 (5 bases). V lost 5 bases to trimming and J lost 3 bases, with 13 bases between them. The V gene's germline CDR1 is SGHVS and CDR2 FNYEAQ. The CDR3 has 14 residues. This CDR3 reads CASSQGLGDTEAFF. The CDR3, as DNA: TGTGCCAGCAGCCAGGGCTTAGGTGACACTGAAGCTTTCTTT.

This clonotype was detected only a few times. The chain employs TRBV7-2 and TRBJ2-7, with 7 nucleotides matching TRBD1. J was trimmed by 4 bases and V by 4 bases; bases with no gene match: 1. Germline V gene data show CDR1 as SGHTA and CDR2 as FQGNSA. CDR3 length: 12 residues. CDR3 coding DNA: TGTGCCAGCAGCTGGGGACAGTACGAGCAGTACTTC. Translated, it gives CASSWGQYEQYF.

V gene TRBV6-6 combines with J gene TRBJ2-2, with D perhaps matching TRBD1 (5 bases). The germline V gene encodes CDR1 MNHNY and CDR2 SVGAGI (reference sequence). The CDR3 extends over 14 amino acids. The V end lost 0 bases, the J end lost 6 bases, and 8 bases lay between the germline ends. CDR3 coding DNA: TGTGCCAGCAGTTACTCTCCAGGGCCCGGGGAGCTGTTTTTT. This translates into CASSYSPGPGELFF.

In its sample, this clonotype was seen a few times. This rearrangement joins TRBV5-1 to TRBJ1-1, with no clear D. V lost 0 bases, J lost 5 bases, and 11 bases lay in between. Germline V gives CDR1 SGHRS, CDR2 YFSETQ. This CDR3 has 14 residues. The CDR3 DNA reads as TGCGCCAGCAGCTTGGAAGGGTATTGGACTGAAGCTTTCTTT. Its protein product is CASSLEGYWTEAFF.

This clonotype has a count of ten or more. The chain links TRBV5-6 to TRBJ1-2, with no clear D. This CDR3 contains 12 residues. Germline V gene lookup returns CDR1 SGHDT and CDR2 YYEEEE. The V end lost 2 bases, the J end lost 6 bases, and 8 bases lay between the germline ends. In nucleotides, the CDR3 is TGTGCCAGCAGCTTCGACTGGAATGGCTACACCTTC. Translation: CASSFDWNGYTF.

This clonotype was detected only a few times. The V call is TRBV5-3, the J call TRBJ2-1; 9 bases are shared with TRBD2. TRBV5-3 belongs to the ORF category, with a function that is uncertain. CDR3 length: 15 residues. Unmatched junction bases numbered 8, after V lost 8 bases and J lost 2 bases. The CDR3 is CASSVAGAAYNEQFF. The CDR3 coding sequence is TGTGCCAGCAGCGTAGCGGGGGCGGCCTACAATGAGCAGTTCTTC.

This clonotype was seen a few times. The CDR3, as DNA: TGTGCCAGCCGTCCCGGGCCCTGGGATGAGCAGTTCTTC. It translates to CASRPGPWDEQFF. The gene calls are TRBV7-2 and TRBJ2-1; D uncertain. Trimming stripped 8 bases from V and 8 bases from J, with 16 bases between. CDR1 is SGHTA, CDR2 FQGNSA, per germline. The CDR3 has 13 amino acids.

The chain employs TRBV5-4 and TRBJ1-1; TRBD1 matches 8 bases. V lost 4 bases to trimming and J lost 1 base; unmatched junction nucleotides: 9. This CDR3 is built from 16 residues. The germline CDR1 and CDR2 sequences are SGHNT and YYREEE (reference sequence). CDR3 in amino acids: CASSRYPGTGNTEAFF. The CDR3 nucleotides are TGTGCCAGCAGCCGATACCCTGGGACAGGGAACACTGAAGCTTTCTTT.